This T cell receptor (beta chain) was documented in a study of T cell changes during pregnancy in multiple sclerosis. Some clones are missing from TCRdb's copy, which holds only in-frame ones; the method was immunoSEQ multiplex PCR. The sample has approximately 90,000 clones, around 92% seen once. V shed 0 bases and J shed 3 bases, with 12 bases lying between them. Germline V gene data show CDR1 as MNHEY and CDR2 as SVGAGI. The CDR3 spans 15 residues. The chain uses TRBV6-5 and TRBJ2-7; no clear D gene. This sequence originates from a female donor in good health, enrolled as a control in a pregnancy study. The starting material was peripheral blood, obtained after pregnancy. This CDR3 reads CASSYSPVQSYEQYF. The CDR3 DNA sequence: TGTGCCAGCAGTTACTCCCCGGTACAGAGCTACGAGCAGTACTTC.